A selection of T cell receptor beta chains follows, all from one sample in a study of cytomegalovirus exposure and HLA in healthy donors. Profiling relied on immunoSEQ multiplex PCR, and the TCRdb table lists in-frame clones only, not all of them. The sample records about 120,000 clones, approximately 80% being singletons. Sequencing was done on a sample of PBMCs. These receptors were collected from a man aged 40-49 years in good health and CMV-seronegative. The CDR3 runs from the conserved cysteine through the conserved F or W. Each record gives: V gene, CDR3 length, J gene, clone size, D gene, CDR3 protein, CDR3 DNA. The D gene is left open where the match is weak. Not every row has a clone size; where given, it reads once, few, many or a size class.

>TRBV6-1|14|TRBJ1-2|NA|NA
CASVVSGNMDGYTF
TGTGCCAGCGTAGTATCCGGGAATATGGATGGCTACACCTTC
>TRBV18|13|TRBJ1-5|NA|TRBD1
CASSGTENQPQHF
TGTGCCAGCTCCGGGACAGAGAATCAGCCCCAGCATTTT
>TRBV6-5|16|TRBJ2-3|NA|NA
CASSYDFGVSTDTQYF
TGTGCCAGCAGTTACGACTTCGGGGTTAGCACAGATACGCAGTATTTT
>TRBV7-2|17|TRBJ2-1|NA|TRBD2
CASSLGPPSWGGNEQFF
TGTGCCAGCAGCTTAGGTCCGCCTAGCTGGGGGGGCAATGAGCAGTTCTTC
>TRBV30|14|TRBJ1-2|NA|NA
CAWSVPQGIYGYTF
TGTGCCTGGAGTGTACCCCAGGGAATCTATGGCTACACCTTC
>TRBV18|12|TRBJ1-1|NA|NA
CASSDRLAEAFF
TGTGCCAGCTCAGACAGGTTAGCTGAAGCTTTCTTT
>TRBV15|17|TRBJ2-7|NA|NA
CATSRDPGGGGADEQYF
TGTGCCACCAGCAGAGATCCAGGGGGCGGGGGGGCCGACGAGCAGTACTTC
>TRBV30|13|TRBJ1-1|NA|NA
CAWSARVSTEAFF
TGTGCCTGGAGTGCTCGGGTAAGCACTGAAGCTTTCTTT
>TRBV7-9|15|TRBJ1-4|NA|TRBD1
CASSSPDRANEKLFF
TGTGCCAGCAGTTCTCCGGACAGGGCTAATGAAAAACTGTTTTTT
>TRBV28|13|TRBJ1-2|NA|NA
CASSTGDQSGYTF
TGTGCCAGCAGCACGGGGGACCAGAGCGGCTACACCTTC
>TRBV28|14|TRBJ2-7|NA|TRBD2
CASRGTSSSYEQYF
TGTGCCAGCAGGGGGACTAGTTCTTCCTACGAGCAGTACTTC
>TRBV18|15|TRBJ1-1|NA|NA
CASSPDGGIGTEAFF
TGTGCCAGCTCACCAGACGGGGGGATAGGCACTGAAGCTTTCTTT
>TRBV15|14|TRBJ2-5|NA|NA
CATSRGGSSGEQYF
TGTGCCACCAGCAGAGGGGGCAGCTCGGGGGAGCAGTACTTC
>TRBV27|13|TRBJ2-3|NA|NA
CASSFSSGDTQYF
TGTGCCAGCAGTTTCTCCTCGGGAGATACGCAGTATTTT
>TRBV14|15|TRBJ2-4|NA|NA
CASSQGAGDQNIQYF
TGTGCCAGCAGCCAAGGGGCAGGGGACCAGAACATTCAGTACTTC
>TRBV2|15|TRBJ1-6|NA|NA
CASSDVKTGRGGWGF
TGTGCCAGCAGTGATGTCAAAACAGGGCGAGGTGGATGGGGCTTT
>TRBV5-1|18|TRBJ2-3|NA|NA
CASSIRSGGIRPTDTQYF
TGCGCCAGCAGCATACGCTCCGGGGGAATTCGTCCTACAGATACGCAGTATTTT
>TRBV19|17|TRBJ1-5|once|NA
CASSIRRVSFGNQPQHF
TGTGCCAGTAGTATCCGCAGGGTGTCTTTTGGCAATCAGCCCCAGCATTTT
>TRBV30|13|TRBJ1-1|NA|NA
CASPRSAGTEAFF
TGTGCCTCGCCCCGGTCCGCCGGGACTGAAGCTTTCTTT
>TRBV6-1|13|TRBJ2-7|NA|NA
CASSEGLAYEQYF
TGTGCCAGCAGTGAAGGGTTGGCTTACGAGCAGTACTTC
>TRBV19|12|TRBJ2-1|NA|NA
CASSIRLNEQFF
TGTGCCAGTAGTATCAGGTTGAATGAGCAGTTCTTC
>TRBV4-3|16|TRBJ2-7|NA|TRBD1
CASSQERGPYPYEQYF
TGCGCCAGCAGCCAAGAAAGGGGGCCCTATCCGTACGAGCAGTACTTC
>TRBV7-2|13|TRBJ1-2|once|TRBD1
CASSFNQGEGYTF
TGTGCCAGCAGCTTCAATCAGGGGGAAGGCTACACCTTC
>TRBV30|13|TRBJ2-3|NA|NA
CAWRLRSTDTQYF
TGTGCCTGGAGGCTCAGGAGCACAGATACGCAGTATTTT
>TRBV7-9|16|TRBJ1-2|NA|TRBD1
CSSSSTGTGGFGGYTF
TGTTCCAGCAGCTCCACCGGGACAGGGGGCTTTGGTGGCTACACCTTC
>TRBV18|14|TRBJ1-2|NA|TRBD1
CASSPGQDRKGYTF
TGTGCCAGCTCCCCGGGACAGGATCGGAAGGGCTACACCTTC
>TRBV5-6|17|TRBJ1-2|NA|TRBD1
CASSLLSGTGKNYGYTF
TGTGCCAGCAGCTTGCTCTCCGGGACAGGGAAGAATTATGGCTACACCTTC
>TRBV7-2|15|TRBJ2-7|NA|NA
CASSLTVGAFYEQYF
TGTGCCAGCAGCTTAACGGTAGGGGCTTTCTACGAGCAGTACTTC
>TRBV7-2|15|TRBJ2-1|NA|TRBD2
CASSLLAGGLNEQFF
TGTGCCAGCAGCTTACTAGCGGGAGGGCTTAATGAGCAGTTCTTC
>TRBV7-9|17|TRBJ2-7|NA|TRBD2
CASSSRTSGVSSYEQYF
TGTGCCAGCAGCTCTCGGACTAGCGGGGTAAGCTCCTACGAGCAGTACTTC
>TRBV10-3|14|TRBJ2-1|NA|TRBD1
CAISRTGDSAEQFF
TGTGCCATCAGCAGGACAGGGGACTCTGCTGAGCAGTTCTTC
>TRBV7-2|17|TRBJ2-5|NA|TRBD2
CASSLAGTSGAKETQYF
TGTGCCAGCAGCTTAGCGGGGACTAGCGGGGCAAAAGAGACCCAGTACTTC
>TRBV6-5|13|TRBJ2-5|once|NA
CASSWRGPETQYF
TGTGCCAGCAGTTGGCGGGGGCCAGAGACCCAGTACTTC
>TRBV5-1|13|TRBJ2-3|once|NA
CASSGTSPDTQYF
TGCGCCAGCAGCGGTACTAGTCCAGATACGCAGTATTTT
>TRBV11-2|15|TRBJ2-7|NA|NA
CASSPANGPAYEQYF
TGTGCCAGCAGCCCCGCGAATGGGCCGGCCTACGAGCAGTACTTC
>TRBV7-9|12|TRBJ1-2|NA|NA
CASSAGIYGYTF
TGTGCCAGCAGCGCGGGGATCTATGGCTACACCTTC
>TRBV4-3|14|TRBJ2-1|NA|NA
CASSQETWGPGQFF
TGCGCCAGCAGCCAAGAGACGTGGGGCCCCGGGCAGTTCTTC
>TRBV7-2|14|TRBJ1-5|NA|NA
CASSSQGGNQPQHF
TGTGCCAGCAGCTCACAGGGTGGCAATCAGCCCCAGCATTTT
>TRBV28|15|TRBJ1-6|NA|NA
CASRLGAPGNSPLHF
TGTGCCAGCAGGCTTGGGGCCCCCGGCAATTCACCCCTCCACTTT
>TRBV7-9|15|TRBJ1-2|NA|NA
CASSPGGVRDYGYTF
TGTGCCAGCAGCCCTGGAGGGGTGAGGGACTATGGCTACACCTTC
>TRBV29-1|16|TRBJ2-3|once|NA
CSVDITGTSLTELRYF
TGCAGCGTTGACATAACCGGAACTAGCCTCACCGAGTTGAGATATTTT
>TRBV7-2|15|TRBJ2-5|few|NA
CASSLDGHRQETQYF
TGTGCCAGCAGCCTAGATGGACACCGACAAGAGACCCAGTACTTC
>TRBV10-3|14|TRBJ2-5|NA|NA
CAISEAYSPETQYF
TGTGCCATCTCCGAGGCATATTCTCCGGAGACCCAGTACTTC
>TRBV21-1|21|TRBJ1-5|NA|NA
CASSKARGEALQTHSNQPQHF
TGTGCCAGCAGCAAAGCGCGAGGGGAGGCCCTCCAAACTCATAGCAATCAGCCCCAGCATTTT
>TRBV5-8|16|TRBJ1-2|NA|TRBD1
CASSLVGTGGNYGYTF
TGTGCCAGCAGCTTGGTTGGGACAGGGGGGAACTATGGCTACACCTTC
>TRBV7-8|15|TRBJ1-2|NA|NA
CASSANWGGPYGYTF
TGTGCCAGCAGCGCAAACTGGGGGGGTCCCTATGGCTACACCTTC
>TRBV14|18|TRBJ2-6|NA|NA
CASSHPGQDYSGANGLTF
TGTGCCAGCAGCCACCCCGGACAGGACTACTCTGGGGCCAACGGCCTGACTTTC
>TRBV19|13|TRBJ2-7|NA|NA
CASRQGGEYEQYF
TGTGCCAGTAGACAGGGAGGGGAGTACGAGCAGTACTTC
>TRBV28|15|TRBJ1-4|NA|TRBD1
CASSLYTGGNEKLFF
TGTGCCAGCAGTTTGTATACAGGGGGAAATGAAAAACTGTTTTTT
>TRBV30|12|TRBJ2-7|once|NA
CAWSVPGGKQYF
TGTGCCTGGAGTGTACCAGGAGGGAAGCAGTACTTC
>TRBV2|17|TRBJ2-6|NA|TRBD1
CASRLGQSLAGANVLTF
TGTGCCAGCAGATTGGGACAGTCCCTAGCCGGGGCCAACGTCCTGACTTTC
>TRBV30|13|TRBJ1-2|once|TRBD1
CAWKLAGGNGYTF
TGTGCCTGGAAACTTGCAGGGGGTAACGGCTACACCTTC
>TRBV11-3|13|TRBJ2-3|NA|TRBD1
CASSPGGSGTQYF
TGTGCCAGCAGCCCAGGGGGCTCCGGTACGCAGTATTTT
>TRBV9|19|TRBJ2-3|few|TRBD2
CASSVQSSGGAVSTDTQYF
TGTGCCAGCAGCGTCCAATCTAGCGGGGGGGCCGTTAGCACCGATACGCAGTATTTT
>TRBV9|14|TRBJ2-7|NA|TRBD1
CASSFGQGGDEQYF
TGTGCCAGCAGCTTTGGACAGGGTGGGGACGAGCAGTACTTC